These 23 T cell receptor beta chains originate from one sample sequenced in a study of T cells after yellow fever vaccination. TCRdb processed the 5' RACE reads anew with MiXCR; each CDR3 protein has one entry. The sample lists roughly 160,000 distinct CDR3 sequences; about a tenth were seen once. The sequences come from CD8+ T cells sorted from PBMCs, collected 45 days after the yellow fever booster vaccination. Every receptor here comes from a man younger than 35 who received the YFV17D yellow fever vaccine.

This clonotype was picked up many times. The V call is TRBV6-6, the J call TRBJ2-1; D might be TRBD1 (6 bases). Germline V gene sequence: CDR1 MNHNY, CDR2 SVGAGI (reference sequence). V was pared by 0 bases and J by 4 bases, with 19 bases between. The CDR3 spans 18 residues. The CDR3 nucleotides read TGTGCCAGCAGTTACTCGATCCAGTTGGACAGCCCGTACAATGAGCAGTTCTTC. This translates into CASSYSIQLDSPYNEQFF.

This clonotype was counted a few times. CDR3 residues: CASSGTVGYTF. CDR3 in DNA: TGTGCCAGCAGCGGGACTGTGGGCTACACCTTC. The V gene is TRBV9, the J gene TRBJ1-2; D not resolved. CDR1 SGDLS and CDR2 YYNGEE come from the germline V gene. The CDR3 is made up of 11 amino acids. Trimming stripped 3 bases from V and 8 bases from J, with 8 bases between.

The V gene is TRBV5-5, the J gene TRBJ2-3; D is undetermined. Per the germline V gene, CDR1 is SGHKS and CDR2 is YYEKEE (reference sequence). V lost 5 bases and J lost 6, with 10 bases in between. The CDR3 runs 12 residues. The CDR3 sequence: CASSSISDTQYF. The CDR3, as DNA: TGTGCCAGCAGTTCTATATCGGATACGCAGTATTTT.

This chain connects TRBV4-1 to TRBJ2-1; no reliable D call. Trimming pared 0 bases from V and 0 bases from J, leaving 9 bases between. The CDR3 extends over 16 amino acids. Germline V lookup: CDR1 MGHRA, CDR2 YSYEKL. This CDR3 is CASSQEQLSSYNEQFF. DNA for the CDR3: TGCGCCAGCAGCCAAGAACAGCTTAGCTCCTACAATGAGCAGTTCTTC.

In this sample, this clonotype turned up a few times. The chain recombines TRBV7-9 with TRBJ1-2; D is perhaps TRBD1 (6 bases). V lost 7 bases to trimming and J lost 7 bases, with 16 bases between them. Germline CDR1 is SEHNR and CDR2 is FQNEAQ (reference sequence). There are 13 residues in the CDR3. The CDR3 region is CASTPTGIGGYTF. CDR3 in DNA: TGTGCCAGCACACCCACAGGGATAGGTGGCTACACCTTC.

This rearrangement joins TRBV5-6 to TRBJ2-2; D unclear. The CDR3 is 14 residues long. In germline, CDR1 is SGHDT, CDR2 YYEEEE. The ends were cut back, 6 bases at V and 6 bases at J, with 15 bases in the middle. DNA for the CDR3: TGTGCCAGCACCTCCTTTATGGGTCCCGGGGAGCTGTTTTTT. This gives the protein CASTSFMGPGELFF.

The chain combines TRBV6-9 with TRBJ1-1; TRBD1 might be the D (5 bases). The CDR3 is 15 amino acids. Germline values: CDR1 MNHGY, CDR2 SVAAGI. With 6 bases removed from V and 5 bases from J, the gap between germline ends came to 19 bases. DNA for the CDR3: TGTGCCAGCAGACAGAGTATTGGGGGAAGGACTGAAGCTTTCTTT. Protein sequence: CASRQSIGGRTEAFF.

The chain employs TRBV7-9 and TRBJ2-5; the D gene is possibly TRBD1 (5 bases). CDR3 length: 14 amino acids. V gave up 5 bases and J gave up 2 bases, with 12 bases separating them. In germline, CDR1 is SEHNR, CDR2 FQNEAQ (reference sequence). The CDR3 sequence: CASSADTKQETQYF. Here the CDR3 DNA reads TGTGCCAGCAGCGCGGACACAAAACAAGAGACCCAGTACTTC. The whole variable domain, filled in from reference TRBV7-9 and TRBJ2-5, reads DTGVSQNPRHKITKRGQNVTFRCDPISEHNRLYWYRQTLGQGPEFLTYFQNEAQLEKSRLLSDRFSAERPKGSFSTLEIQRTEQGDSAMYLCASSADTKQETQYFGPGTRLLVL.

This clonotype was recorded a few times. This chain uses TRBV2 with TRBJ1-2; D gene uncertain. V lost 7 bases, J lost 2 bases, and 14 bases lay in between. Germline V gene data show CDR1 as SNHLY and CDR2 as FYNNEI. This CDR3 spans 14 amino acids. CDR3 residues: CASTGQTHNYGYTF. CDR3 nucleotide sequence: TGTGCCAGCACTGGGCAGACTCACAACTATGGCTACACCTTC.

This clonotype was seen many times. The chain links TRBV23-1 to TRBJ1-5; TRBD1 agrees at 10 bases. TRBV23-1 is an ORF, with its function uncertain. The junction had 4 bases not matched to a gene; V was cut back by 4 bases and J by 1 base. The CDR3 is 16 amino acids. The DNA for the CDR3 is TGCGCCAGCAGTCCACGGACAGGGGGAAGCAATCAGCCCCAGCATTTT. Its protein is CASSPRTGGSNQPQHF.

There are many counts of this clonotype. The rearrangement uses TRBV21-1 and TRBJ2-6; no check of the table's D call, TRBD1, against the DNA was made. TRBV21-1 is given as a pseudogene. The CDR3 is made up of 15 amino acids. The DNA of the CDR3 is TGTGCCAGCAGCCCGACAGATCCCGGGGCCAACGTCCTGACTTTC. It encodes CASSPTDPGANVLTF.

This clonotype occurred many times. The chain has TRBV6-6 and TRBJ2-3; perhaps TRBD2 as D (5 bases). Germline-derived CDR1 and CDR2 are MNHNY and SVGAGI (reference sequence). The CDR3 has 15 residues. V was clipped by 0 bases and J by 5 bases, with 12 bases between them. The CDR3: CASSYSRVGLDTQYF. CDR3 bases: TGTGCCAGCAGTTACTCGAGGGTTGGATTAGATACGCAGTATTTT.

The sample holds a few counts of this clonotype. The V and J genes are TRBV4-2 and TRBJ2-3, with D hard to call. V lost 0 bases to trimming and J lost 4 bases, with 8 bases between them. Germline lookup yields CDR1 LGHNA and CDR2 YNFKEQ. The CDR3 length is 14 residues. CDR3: CASSQEGLADTQYF. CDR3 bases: TGTGCCAGCAGCCAAGAAGGCCTAGCAGATACGCAGTATTTT.

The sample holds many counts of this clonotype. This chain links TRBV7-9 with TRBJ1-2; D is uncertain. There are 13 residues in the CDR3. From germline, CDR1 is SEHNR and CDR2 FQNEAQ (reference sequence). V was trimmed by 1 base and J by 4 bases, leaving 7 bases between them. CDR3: CASSLGTAYGYTF. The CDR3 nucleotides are TGTGCCAGCAGCTTAGGGACGGCCTATGGCTACACCTTC.

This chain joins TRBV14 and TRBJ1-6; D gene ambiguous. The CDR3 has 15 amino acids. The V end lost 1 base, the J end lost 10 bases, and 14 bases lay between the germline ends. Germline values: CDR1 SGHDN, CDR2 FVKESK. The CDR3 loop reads CASSQGLMPASPLHF. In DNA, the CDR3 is TGTGCCAGCAGCCAAGGCCTCATGCCGGCGTCACCCCTCCACTTT.

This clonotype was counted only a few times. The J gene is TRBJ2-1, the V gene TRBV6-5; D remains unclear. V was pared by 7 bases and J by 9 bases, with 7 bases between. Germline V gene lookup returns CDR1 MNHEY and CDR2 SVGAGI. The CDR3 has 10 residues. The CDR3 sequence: CASTRSEQFF. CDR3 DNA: TGTGCCAGCACCCGCAGTGAGCAGTTCTTC.

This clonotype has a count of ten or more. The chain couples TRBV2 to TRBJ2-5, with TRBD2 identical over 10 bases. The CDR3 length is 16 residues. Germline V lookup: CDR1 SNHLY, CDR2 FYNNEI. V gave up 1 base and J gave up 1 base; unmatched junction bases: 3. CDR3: CASSEVLAGAQETQYF. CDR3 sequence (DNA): TGTGCCAGCAGTGAAGTTCTAGCGGGGGCCCAAGAGACCCAGTACTTC.

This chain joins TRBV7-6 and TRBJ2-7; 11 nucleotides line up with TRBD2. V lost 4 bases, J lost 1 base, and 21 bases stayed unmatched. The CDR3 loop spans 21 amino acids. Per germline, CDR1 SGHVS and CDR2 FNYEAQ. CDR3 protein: CASSSSRGVRLAGGRSYEQYF. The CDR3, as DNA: TGTGCCAGCAGCTCATCCCGGGGGGTGAGGCTAGCGGGGGGCCGATCCTACGAGCAGTACTTC.

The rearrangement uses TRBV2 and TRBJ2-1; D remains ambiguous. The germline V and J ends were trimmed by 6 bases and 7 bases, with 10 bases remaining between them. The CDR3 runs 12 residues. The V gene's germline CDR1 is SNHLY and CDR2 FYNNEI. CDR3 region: CASRLQMNEQFF. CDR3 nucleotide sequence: TGTGCCAGCAGACTCCAGATGAATGAGCAGTTCTTC.

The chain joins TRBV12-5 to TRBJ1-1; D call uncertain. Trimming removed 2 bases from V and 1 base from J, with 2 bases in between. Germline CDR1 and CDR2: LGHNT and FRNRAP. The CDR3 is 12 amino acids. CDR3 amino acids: CASGLSNTEAFF. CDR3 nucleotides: TGTGCTAGTGGTTTGTCGAACACTGAAGCTTTCTTT.

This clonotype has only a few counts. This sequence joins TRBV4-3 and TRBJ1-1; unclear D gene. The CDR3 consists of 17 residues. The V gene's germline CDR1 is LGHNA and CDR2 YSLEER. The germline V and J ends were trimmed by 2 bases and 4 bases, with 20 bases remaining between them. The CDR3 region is CASSQRFIGPPPTEAFF. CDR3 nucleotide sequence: TGCGCCAGCAGCCAACGTTTTATCGGCCCCCCACCCACTGAAGCTTTCTTT.

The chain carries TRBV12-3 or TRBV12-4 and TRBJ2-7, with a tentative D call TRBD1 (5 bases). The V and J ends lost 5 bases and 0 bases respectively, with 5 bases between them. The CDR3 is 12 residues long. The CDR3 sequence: CASSDSSYEQYV. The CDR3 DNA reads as TGTGCCAGCAGTGACAGCTCCTACGAGCAGTACGTC.

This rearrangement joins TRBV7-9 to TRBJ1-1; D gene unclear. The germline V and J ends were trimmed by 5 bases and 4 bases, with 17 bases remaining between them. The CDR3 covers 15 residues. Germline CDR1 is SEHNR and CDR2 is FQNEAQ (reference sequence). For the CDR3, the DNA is TGTGCCAGCAGCCTGGAGGACCTCCTGGGCACTGAAGCTTTCTTT. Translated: CASSLEDLLGTEAFF.